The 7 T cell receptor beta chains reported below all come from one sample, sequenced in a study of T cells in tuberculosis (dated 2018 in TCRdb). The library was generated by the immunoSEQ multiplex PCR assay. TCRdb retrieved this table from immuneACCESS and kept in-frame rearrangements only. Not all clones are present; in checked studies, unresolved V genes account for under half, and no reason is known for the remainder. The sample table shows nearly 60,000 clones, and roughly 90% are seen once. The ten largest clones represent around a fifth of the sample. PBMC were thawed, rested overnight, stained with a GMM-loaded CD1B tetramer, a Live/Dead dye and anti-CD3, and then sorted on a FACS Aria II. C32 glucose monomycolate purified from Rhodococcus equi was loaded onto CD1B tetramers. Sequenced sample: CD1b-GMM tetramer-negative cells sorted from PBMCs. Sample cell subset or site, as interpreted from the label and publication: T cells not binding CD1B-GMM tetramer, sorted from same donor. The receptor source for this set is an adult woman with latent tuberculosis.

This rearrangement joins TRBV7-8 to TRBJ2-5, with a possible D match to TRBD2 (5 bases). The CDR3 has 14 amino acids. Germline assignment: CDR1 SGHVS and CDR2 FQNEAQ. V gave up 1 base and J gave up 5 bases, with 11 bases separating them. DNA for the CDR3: TGTGCCAGCAGCTTAGTCTGGGGAGACGAGACCCAGTACTTC. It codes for CASSLVWGDETQYF.

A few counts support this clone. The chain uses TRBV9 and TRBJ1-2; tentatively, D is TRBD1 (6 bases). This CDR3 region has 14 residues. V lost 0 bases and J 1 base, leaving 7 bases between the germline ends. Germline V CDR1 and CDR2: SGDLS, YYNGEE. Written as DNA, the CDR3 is TGTGCCAGCAGCGTAGGGGGGCTTAACTATGGCTACACCTTC. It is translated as CASSVGGLNYGYTF.

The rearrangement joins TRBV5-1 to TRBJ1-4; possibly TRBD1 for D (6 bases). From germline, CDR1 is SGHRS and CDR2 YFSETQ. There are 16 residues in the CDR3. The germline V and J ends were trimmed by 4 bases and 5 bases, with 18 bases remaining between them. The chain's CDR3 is CASSLGQYGRNEKLFF. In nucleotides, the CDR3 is TGCGCCAGCAGCCTGGGACAATACGGCCGAAATGAAAAACTGTTTTTT.

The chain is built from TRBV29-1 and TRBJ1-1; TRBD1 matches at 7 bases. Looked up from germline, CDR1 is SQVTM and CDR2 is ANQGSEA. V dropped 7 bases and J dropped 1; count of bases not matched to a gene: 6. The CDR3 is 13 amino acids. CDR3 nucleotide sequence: TGCAGCGCCCGGGACAGCAAGAACACTGAAGCTTTCTTT. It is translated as CSARDSKNTEAFF.

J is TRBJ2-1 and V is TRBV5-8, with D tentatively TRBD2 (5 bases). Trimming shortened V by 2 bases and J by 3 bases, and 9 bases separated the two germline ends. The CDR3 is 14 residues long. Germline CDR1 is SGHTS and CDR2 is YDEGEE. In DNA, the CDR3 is TGTGCCAGCAGCTTCACCGGAGGCTACAATGAGCAGTTCTTC. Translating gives CASSFTGGYNEQFF.

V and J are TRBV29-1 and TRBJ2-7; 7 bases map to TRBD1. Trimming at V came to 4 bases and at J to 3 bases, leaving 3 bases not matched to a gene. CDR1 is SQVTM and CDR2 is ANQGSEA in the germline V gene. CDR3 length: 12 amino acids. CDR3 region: CSVVDRDYEQYF. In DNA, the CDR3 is TGCAGCGTTGTAGACAGGGACTACGAGCAGTACTTC.

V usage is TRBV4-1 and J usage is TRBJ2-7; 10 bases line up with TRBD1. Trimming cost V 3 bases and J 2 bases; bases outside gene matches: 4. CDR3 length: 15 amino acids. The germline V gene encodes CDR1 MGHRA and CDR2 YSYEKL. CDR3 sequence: CASSHRTGGAYEQYF. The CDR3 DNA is TGCGCCAGCAGCCATCGGACAGGGGGGGCCTACGAGCAGTACTTC.